Sequencing of this T cell receptor (beta chain) was carried out in a study of T cells generated in artificial thymic organoids. Separate semi-nested PCRs amplified TCRalpha and TCRbeta libraries using constant-region reverse primers in TRAC or TRBC. Via MiXCR, TCRdb re-called the 5' RACE reads, giving one row per CDR3 protein. The sample yields 5,000 to 7,000 distinct CDR3 sequences, 32% seen once. This CDR3 has 14 amino acids. Trimming left V 3 bases short and J 1 base short, with 7 bases between. Germline CDR1 SGDLS, CDR2 YYNGEE. By its share, this clonotype is medium-sized. The source is a human donor who gave cord blood stem cells for thymic organoid culture, a cardiac surgery patient who gave postnatal thymus, or a blood donor (not recorded which). The sample consisted of naive CD8+ T cells from blood. The subset is: CD3+TCRalphabeta+CD8SP T cells; for blood, CD45RO-CCR7+ naive CD8+ T cells. The chain uses TRBV9 and TRBJ2-2; the D is unclear. In nucleotides, the CDR3 is TGTGCCAGCAGCGCCCCAGAGAACACCGGGGAGCTGTTTTTT. Its protein product is CASSAPENTGELFF.